The 10 T cell receptor beta chains below were found in one sample sequenced in a study of OX40 agonist ivuxolimab in advanced cancers. Measured with immunoSEQ multiplex PCR; TCRdb has only the in-frame clones, and not every one. Here the sample spans approximately 80,000 clones, around 90% being singletons. The sample was CD4+ or CD8+ T cells sorted from blood, taken in a trial of the OX40 agonist ivuxolimab. These TCRs come from an adult with an advanced solid tumor such as melanoma, head and neck, liver or kidney cancer.

The chain combines TRBV27 with TRBJ1-5; D is ambiguous. The CDR3 totals 14 residues. Trimming pared 2 bases from V and 4 bases from J, leaving 9 bases between. In germline, CDR1 is MNHEY, CDR2 SMNVEV (reference sequence). The CDR3 region is CASSLRAANQPQHF. Written as DNA, the CDR3 is TGTGCCAGCAGTTTAAGGGCAGCTAATCAGCCCCAGCATTTT.

This chain uses TRBV30 with TRBJ2-1; unclear D gene. Germline V gene lookup returns CDR1 GTSNPN and CDR2 SVGIG (reference sequence). Trimming shortened V by 0 bases and J by 9 bases, and 12 bases separated the two germline ends. The CDR3 runs 13 residues. The CDR3 region has the DNA TGTGCCTGGAGTGTAATGGCAGGATCTGAGCAGTTCTTC. Translation: CAWSVMAGSEQFF.

This clone appeared a single time. This chain connects TRBV6-1 to TRBJ1-6, with 9 bases fitting TRBD1. With 4 bases clipped from V and 13 bases from J, the junction kept 14 bases outside the gene matches. From germline, CDR1 is MNHNS and CDR2 SASEGT. The CDR3 covers 16 residues. CDR3 DNA sequence: TGTGCCAGCAGTGCAGCGGGACAGGGACCAATTTGGCCCCTCCACTTT. Translation: CASSAAGQGPIWPLHF.

This chain joins TRBV13 and TRBJ1-1; D might be TRBD1 (5 bases). The CDR3 runs 15 residues. V was trimmed by 1 base and J by 1 base, leaving 10 bases between them. From germline, CDR1 is PRHDT and CDR2 FYEKMQ (reference sequence). The CDR3 sequence is CASSLEGARNTEAFF. The CDR3 nucleotides read TGTGCCAGCAGCTTAGAAGGGGCACGGAACACTGAAGCTTTCTTT. Variable domain in full (rest from reference TRBV13 and TRBJ1-1): AAGVIQSPRHLIKEKRETATLKCYPIPRHDTVYWYQQGPGQDPQFLISFYEKMQSDKGSIPDRFSAQQFSDYHSELNMSSLELGDSALYFCASSLEGARNTEAFFGQGTRLTVV.

This clone was recorded only once. CDR3 in DNA: TGTGCCAGCAGCTTGTCTCCTAGCAATCAGCCCCAGCATTTT. It specifies CASSLSPSNQPQHF. This chain joins TRBV5-6 and TRBJ1-5; D ambiguous. Germline loops: CDR1 SGHDT, CDR2 YYEEEE. This CDR3 has 14 residues. V gave up 1 base and J gave up 0 bases, with 5 bases separating them.

The V and J genes are TRBV30 and TRBJ1-2; no firm D call. V lost 3 bases to trimming and J lost 3 bases, with 14 bases between them. Germline V gene lookup returns CDR1 GTSNPN and CDR2 SVGIG (reference sequence). This CDR3 contains 14 residues. The CDR3 sequence: CAWRTPGRDYGYTF. DNA of the CDR3: TGTGCCTGGAGGACCCCCGGTAGGGACTATGGCTACACCTTC.

V and J are TRBV6-6 and TRBJ2-3; D may be TRBD1 or TRBD2 (5 bases each). The CDR3 runs 15 residues. The germline V gene has CDR1 MNHNY and CDR2 SVGAGI (reference sequence). Trimming removed 2 bases at V and 1 base at J, with 10 bases between. The CDR3: CASSYGGIGTDTQYF. The CDR3 DNA reads as TGTGCCAGCAGTTACGGGGGTATCGGCACAGATACGCAGTATTTT.

This clone was seen just once. This chain uses TRBV7-3 with TRBJ2-1; TRBD1 matches at 7 bases. Germline assignment: CDR1 SGHTA and CDR2 FQGTGA. This CDR3 is built from 15 residues. Germline trimming cut 5 bases from V and 11 bases from J; bases unmatched to any gene: 15. The CDR3 DNA sequence: TGTGCCAGCAGCCTAAGGTTGGGACAGACCCAACAGCAGTTCTTC. Translation gives CASSLRLGQTQQQFF.

The genes are TRBV28 and TRBJ1-5; 7 bases map to TRBD1. The length of the CDR3 is 13 residues. Trimming removed 7 bases from V and 5 bases from J; junction bases left unmatched: 5. CDR1 is MDHEN, CDR2 SYDVKM, per germline. CDR3: CASNEGTDQPQHF. The CDR3 DNA reads TGTGCCAGCAACGAAGGGACAGATCAGCCCCAGCATTTT.

The rearrangement links TRBV6-1 to TRBJ1-2, with TRBD1 identical over 7 bases. V lost 3 bases to trimming and J lost 5 bases; unmatched junction nucleotides: 9. The CDR3 is made up of 15 amino acids. Germline CDR1 reads MNHNS; CDR2 reads SASEGT. In nucleotides, the CDR3 is TGTGCCAGCAGTGACAGGGGGGGTATAGGGTATGGCTACACCTTC. Residues: CASSDRGGIGYGYTF.